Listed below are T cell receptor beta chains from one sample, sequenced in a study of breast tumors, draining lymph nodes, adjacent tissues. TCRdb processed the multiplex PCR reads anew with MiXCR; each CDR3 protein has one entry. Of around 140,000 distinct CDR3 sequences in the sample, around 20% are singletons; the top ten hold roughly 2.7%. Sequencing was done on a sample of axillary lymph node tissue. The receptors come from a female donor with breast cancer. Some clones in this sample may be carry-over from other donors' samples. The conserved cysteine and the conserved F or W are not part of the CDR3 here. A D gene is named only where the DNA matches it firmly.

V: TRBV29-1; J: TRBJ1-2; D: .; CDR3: SVEGSYGYT
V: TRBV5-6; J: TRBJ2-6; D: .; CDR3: ASRPTGSGANVLT
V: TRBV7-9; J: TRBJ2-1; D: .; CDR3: ASSKVGNEQF
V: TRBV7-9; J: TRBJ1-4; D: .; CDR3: ASSLLSGGLGNEKLF
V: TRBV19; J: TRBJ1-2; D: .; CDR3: ASSIRSPEGYGYT
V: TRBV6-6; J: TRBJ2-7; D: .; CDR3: ASSEQGGGETHEQY
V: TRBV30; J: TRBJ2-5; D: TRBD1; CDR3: AWSKGDRGKTQY
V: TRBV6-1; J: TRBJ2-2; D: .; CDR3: ASSEFGRSNTGELF
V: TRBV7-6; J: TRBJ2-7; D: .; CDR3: ASSLKQGGEQY
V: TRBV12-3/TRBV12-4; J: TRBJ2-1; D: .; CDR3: ASTPDGWNEQF
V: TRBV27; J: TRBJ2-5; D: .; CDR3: ASSFRGGERETQY
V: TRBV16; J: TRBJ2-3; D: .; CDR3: ASSNPATDTQY
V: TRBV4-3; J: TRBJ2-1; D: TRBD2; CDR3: ASSQDAGLADNEQF
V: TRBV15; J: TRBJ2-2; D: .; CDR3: ATSRLEGGELF
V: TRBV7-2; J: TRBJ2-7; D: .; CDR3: ASSLRAGAYEQY
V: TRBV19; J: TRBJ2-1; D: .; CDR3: ASSYGRRVGYNEQF
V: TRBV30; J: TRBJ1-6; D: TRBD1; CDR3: AWTSDRGVYSPLH
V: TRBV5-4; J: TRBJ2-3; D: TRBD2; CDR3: ATNRREGTDTQY
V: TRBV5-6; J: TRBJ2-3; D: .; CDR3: ASSPIGLITDTQY
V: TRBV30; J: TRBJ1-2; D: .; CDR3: AWSGVEGYT
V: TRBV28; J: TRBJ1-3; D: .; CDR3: ASSLTAGSGNTIY
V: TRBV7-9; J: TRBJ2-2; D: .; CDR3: ASSTGGSETGELF
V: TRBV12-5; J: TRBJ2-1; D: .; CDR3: ASGFGRVAYNEQF
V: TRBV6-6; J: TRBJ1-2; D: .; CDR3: ASSYSKTQTNYGYT
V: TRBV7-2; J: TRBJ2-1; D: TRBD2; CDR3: ASSLGGMFGRAYNEQF
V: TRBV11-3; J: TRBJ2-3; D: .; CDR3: ASAGGGSIDTQY
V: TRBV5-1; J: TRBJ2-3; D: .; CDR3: ARSPAGTSTDTQY
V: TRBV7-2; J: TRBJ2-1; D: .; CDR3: ASSPLASYNEQF
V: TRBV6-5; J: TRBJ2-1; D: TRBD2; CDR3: ASSPTSAGPNEQF